The rows below give T cell receptor beta chains drawn from one sample of a study of cytomegalovirus exposure and HLA in healthy donors. Measured with immunoSEQ multiplex PCR; TCRdb has only the in-frame clones, and not every one. Of about 170,000 clones in the sample, more than 60% were seen once. Sequencing was performed on PBMCs. The receptors were gathered from a female donor in good health and CMV-seronegative. The CDR3 runs from the conserved cysteine through the conserved F or W.

v_gene: TRBV7-2
j_gene: TRBJ2-5
CDR3aa: CASRSPGRAQETQYF

v_gene: TRBV19
j_gene: TRBJ2-7
CDR3aa: CASSLTGPYEQYF

v_gene: TRBV5-1
j_gene: TRBJ2-3
CDR3aa: CASSLLGQGADTQYF

v_gene: TRBV5-5
j_gene: TRBJ1-1
CDR3aa: CASSPGPRTGGTEAFF

v_gene: TRBV5-1
j_gene: TRBJ1-1
CDR3aa: CASSWSFGQGAEGAFF

v_gene: TRBV2
j_gene: TRBJ2-1
CDR3aa: CATVGALAPKSYNEQFF

v_gene: TRBV5-6
j_gene: -
CDR3aa: CASSRGLYYEQYF

v_gene: TRBV9
j_gene: TRBJ2-1
CDR3aa: CASSVETSGGAGEQFF

v_gene: TRBV6-1
j_gene: TRBJ1-5
CDR3aa: CASSEAGGGNQPQHF

v_gene: TRBV11-2
j_gene: TRBJ1-5
CDR3aa: CASSSDRGRSQPQHF

v_gene: TRBV19
j_gene: TRBJ1-4
CDR3aa: CASSQPPGNEKLFF

v_gene: TRBV9
j_gene: TRBJ2-1
CDR3aa: CASSAGTRPYNEQFF

v_gene: TRBV29-1
j_gene: TRBJ2-1
CDR3aa: CSVEVLGREDHNEQFF

v_gene: TRBV9
j_gene: TRBJ2-3
CDR3aa: CASSTPLSSTDTQYF

v_gene: TRBV7-8
j_gene: TRBJ1-2
CDR3aa: CASSLDHPGDYTF

v_gene: TRBV7-3
j_gene: TRBJ2-3
CDR3aa: CASSPDRDATDTQYF

v_gene: TRBV4-2
j_gene: TRBJ2-3
CDR3aa: CASSWGVKTDTQYF

v_gene: TRBV5-4
j_gene: TRBJ1-2
CDR3aa: CASSLLPRQGANGGYTF

v_gene: TRBV7-3
j_gene: TRBJ2-2
CDR3aa: CASSWGGDTGELFF

v_gene: TRBV5-8
j_gene: TRBJ2-7
CDR3aa: CASSLDRAYEQYF

v_gene: TRBV27
j_gene: TRBJ1-5
CDR3aa: CASPWDRAYIYSNQPQHF

v_gene: TRBV15
j_gene: TRBJ1-1
CDR3aa: CATSGLRDTEAFF

v_gene: TRBV7-8
j_gene: TRBJ2-6
CDR3aa: CASSLVRGQEISGANVLTF

v_gene: TRBV6-6
j_gene: TRBJ1-3
CDR3aa: CASTLTGQGGNTIYF

v_gene: TRBV5-5
j_gene: TRBJ1-5
CDR3aa: CASSLEGIRNQPQHF

v_gene: TRBV30
j_gene: TRBJ1-2
CDR3aa: CAWSETGRGGVRGYTF

v_gene: TRBV29-1
j_gene: TRBJ2-3
CDR3aa: CSVEEVAGVRNTQYF

v_gene: TRBV28
j_gene: TRBJ2-3
CDR3aa: CASSLSQAPRDTQYF

v_gene: TRBV5-4
j_gene: TRBJ2-5
CDR3aa: CASSLVGTSQETQYF

v_gene: TRBV7-3
j_gene: TRBJ2-1
CDR3aa: CASSSDRSSYNEQFF

v_gene: TRBV6-5
j_gene: TRBJ1-5
CDR3aa: CASSLGQYNQPQHF

v_gene: TRBV5-8
j_gene: TRBJ2-2
CDR3aa: CASSLTANTGELFF

v_gene: TRBV6-5
j_gene: TRBJ2-7
CDR3aa: CASSYSDTYEQYF